This T cell receptor beta chain appears in the sequencing data of a study of T cell clonality in common variable immunodeficiency. Here immunoSEQ multiplex PCR was the method, and the copy in TCRdb shows in-frame clones only, minus some. Recorded here are roughly 42,000 clones, none singletons. Study-wide points: Compared with healthy controls, CVID subjects showed increased TCRbeta clonality, mostly in about a third. In common variable immunodeficiency, TCR beta chains reportedly carried fewer deletions and N-nucleotide insertions.

All CVID subjects were on immunoglobulin replacement for at least one year. J was trimmed by 7 bases and V by 7 bases; bases with no gene match: 7. CDR1 and CDR2 from the germline V gene are PRHDT and FYEKMQ (reference sequence). The CDR3 runs 13 residues. This clone was seen a few times. Antigen: not known. The read stops 3 residues short of the end of the CDR3; the missing end is completed from the germline J gene. The source of this sequence is a human donor with common variable immunodeficiency. This chain joins TRBV13 and TRBJ1-2; TRBD1 aligns across 9 bases. What was sequenced was peripheral blood mononuclear cells. This chain's CDR3 is CASIRQGVPGYTF. The DNA read from the CDR3 is TGTGCCAGCATTAGACAGGGGGTTCCTGGC.